This is a list of T cell receptor beta chains from one sample in a study of vaccination effects on CD4 cells after COVID-19. Libraries were prepared by immunoSEQ multiplex PCR; TCRdb keeps only in-frame clonotypes and omits some of them. The data show tens of thousands of clones, 75% to 90% seen once. These receptors' targets are unknown. Material: CD4+ T cells from PBMCs cultured with HCoV-229E spike peptides, obtained before COVID-19 vaccination. These receptor sequences come from a human donor who received a COVID-19 vaccine. Both conserved end residues are part of each CDR3. The D gene is left open where the match is weak. Expanded clones are given a class, and other clones once, few, many or no size at all.

d_gene: -; j_gene: TRBJ2-5; v_gene: TRBV7-2; abundance: once; CDR3nt: TGTGCCAGCTCTTTTAACGGGAACAACAGAGAAAAACAAGAGACCCAGTACTTC; CDR3aa: CASSFNGNNREKQETQYF
d_gene: -; j_gene: TRBJ2-2; v_gene: TRBV3-1/TRBV3-2; abundance: few; CDR3nt: TGTGCCAGCAGCCACGGTCGGGGGGAGCTGTTTTTT; CDR3aa: CASSHGRGELFF
d_gene: TRBD1; j_gene: TRBJ1-1; v_gene: TRBV18; abundance: -; CDR3nt: TGTGCCAGCTCACCCCTCGGGACAGGGGAAGCTTTCTTT; CDR3aa: CASSPLGTGEAFF
d_gene: -; j_gene: TRBJ1-6; v_gene: TRBV6-4; abundance: -; CDR3nt: TGTGCCAGCAGTGAGGGCGGTAATAATTCACCCCTCCACTTT; CDR3aa: CASSEGGNNSPLHF
d_gene: -; j_gene: TRBJ2-5; v_gene: TRBV9; abundance: -; CDR3nt: TGTGCCAGCAGTTCCGGGACAGCGGGAGAGACCCAGTACTTC; CDR3aa: CASSSGTAGETQYF
d_gene: -; j_gene: TRBJ2-5; v_gene: TRBV5-4; abundance: -; CDR3nt: TGTGCCAGCAGCTTTAAGGGGGGGGAGGAGACCCAGTACTTC; CDR3aa: CASSFKGGEETQYF
d_gene: -; j_gene: TRBJ1-4; v_gene: TRBV6-1; abundance: -; CDR3nt: TGTGCCAGCAGTGAACTGGCGGGAAGACTGCTCAATGAAAAACTGTTTTTT; CDR3aa: CASSELAGRLLNEKLFF
d_gene: -; j_gene: TRBJ2-5; v_gene: TRBV5-4; abundance: -; CDR3nt: TGTGCCAGCAGCCCCGAGACGGGTCAAGAGACCCAGTACTTC; CDR3aa: CASSPETGQETQYF
d_gene: -; j_gene: TRBJ1-3; v_gene: TRBV3-1/TRBV3-2; abundance: -; CDR3nt: TGTGCCAGCAGCCTCTTCCCACAGGGTACTGGAAACACCATATATTTT; CDR3aa: CASSLFPQGTGNTIYF
d_gene: -; j_gene: TRBJ1-3; v_gene: TRBV10-3; abundance: -; CDR3nt: TGTGCCATCAGATCACAGGGAGCTGGAAACACCATATATTTT; CDR3aa: CAIRSQGAGNTIYF
d_gene: TRBD1; j_gene: TRBJ1-5; v_gene: TRBV6-2/TRBV6-3; abundance: few; CDR3nt: TGTGCCAGCAGTCCCACAGGGGTGGCTCAGCCCCAGCATTTT; CDR3aa: CASSPTGVAQPQHF
d_gene: -; j_gene: TRBJ2-1; v_gene: TRBV3-1/TRBV3-2; abundance: -; CDR3nt: TGTGCCAGCAGCCAAGGTGGCGGGGACAATGAGCAGTTCTTC; CDR3aa: CASSQGGGDNEQFF
d_gene: -; j_gene: TRBJ2-5; v_gene: TRBV24-1; abundance: -; CDR3nt: TGTGCCACCAGTGATCCCGGGACGCCCGGGGAGACCCAGTACTTC; CDR3aa: CATSDPGTPGETQYF
d_gene: TRBD1; j_gene: TRBJ1-4; v_gene: TRBV11-2; abundance: -; CDR3nt: TGTGCCAGCAGCCAGGGACAGTTTAATGAAAAACTGTTTTTT; CDR3aa: CASSQGQFNEKLFF
d_gene: -; j_gene: TRBJ2-2; v_gene: TRBV10-3; abundance: -; CDR3nt: TGTGCCATCAGGGACACCTGGTACGCGAACACCGGGGAGCTGTTTTTT; CDR3aa: CAIRDTWYANTGELFF
d_gene: -; j_gene: TRBJ1-6; v_gene: TRBV7-8; abundance: few; CDR3nt: TGTGCCGGGACCGCTGACCTACCTAATTCACCCCTCCACTTT; CDR3aa: CAGTADLPNSPLHF
d_gene: TRBD2; j_gene: TRBJ2-1; v_gene: TRBV7-3; abundance: -; CDR3nt: TGTGCCAGCAGCTCCAGACTAGCGGGGGGTCTGAATGAGCAGTTCTTC; CDR3aa: CASSSRLAGGLNEQFF
d_gene: -; j_gene: TRBJ1-4; v_gene: TRBV19; abundance: -; CDR3nt: TGTGCCAGTAGGTTGTTAGGTTCTGGTAATGAAAAACTGTTTTTT; CDR3aa: CASRLLGSGNEKLFF
d_gene: TRBD1; j_gene: TRBJ1-6; v_gene: TRBV19; abundance: -; CDR3nt: TGTGCCAGTAGTACCAACCTTGGGACAGGGCCCCCCGCGAACTTT; CDR3aa: CASSTNLGTGPPANF
d_gene: -; j_gene: TRBJ1-6; v_gene: TRBV2; abundance: -; CDR3nt: TGTGCCAGCAGGTCCGGGACTAGTAGTTCACCCCTCCACTTT; CDR3aa: CASRSGTSSSPLHF
d_gene: -; j_gene: TRBJ2-5; v_gene: TRBV5-4; abundance: -; CDR3nt: TGTGCCAGCAGCTTGGCAGCGTCAAGAGAGACCCAGTACTTC; CDR3aa: CASSLAASRETQYF
d_gene: -; j_gene: TRBJ2-1; v_gene: TRBV18; abundance: -; CDR3nt: TGTGCCAGCTCACCACGCGAGACAGGCTACAATGAGCAGTTCTTC; CDR3aa: CASSPRETGYNEQFF